The sequence of this T cell receptor beta chain was determined in a study of beta chain bispecific antibodies for T cell cancers. Study results and limitations: The TRBV12-3 share of total TRBV signal fell around 99% after anti-TRBV12 rather than anti-CD19 exposure. Normal T cells contributed less of the targeted TRBV signal than the leukemia cells did.

TCRdb re-derived calls from the 5' RACE reads in MiXCR, one entry per CDR3 protein. Of about 20,000 distinct CDR3 sequences in the sample, approximately 2% were seen once. Comments on this clonotype: The target antigen is unknown.

V gave up 6 bases and J gave up 2 bases; unmatched junction bases: 8. CDR3 length: 15 residues. The germline CDR1 and CDR2 sequences are SNHLY and FYNNEI. Expansion lasted 3 days, with either anti-CD3 antibody OKT3 or CD3/CD28 beads. This TCR was sampled from a human donor in good health. Some clones in this sample may be carry-over from other donors' samples. The chain carries TRBV2 and TRBJ2-5; 8 bases line up with TRBD2. The sample here was healthy donor T cells cultured with leukemia cells, taken from a culture containing a bispecific antibody targeting TCR Vbeta12. CDR3 region: CASRKMVAGQETQYF. The CDR3 region has the DNA TGTGCCAGCAGAAAAATGGTAGCGGGGCAAGAGACCCAGTACTTC.